A selection of T cell receptor beta chains follows, all from one sample in a study of cytomegalovirus exposure and HLA in healthy donors. Profiling relied on immunoSEQ multiplex PCR, and the TCRdb table lists in-frame clones only, not all of them. Among roughly 190,000 clones listed, roughly 88% were seen once. The specimen sequenced was PBMCs. These receptors were obtained from a woman aged 18-29 years in good health and CMV-seronegative. The CDR3 runs from the conserved cysteine through the conserved F or W. Fields, in order: CDR3 protein, CDR3 DNA, J gene, clone size, D gene, V gene. The D gene is left open where the match is weak. Some rows have no size entry. The others give once, few or many, or a class for an expanded clone.

CDR3: CASSVRINYGYTF
DNA: TGTGCCAGCAGCGTCAGGATAAACTATGGCTACACCTTC
J: TRBJ1-2
size: -
D: -
V: TRBV9

CDR3: CASTTGPAYEQYF
DNA: TGTGCCAGCACGACAGGGCCCGCCTACGAGCAGTACTTC
J: TRBJ2-7
size: -
D: TRBD1
V: TRBV7-9

CDR3: CASSTGDPVNIQYF
DNA: TGCGCCAGCAGCACGGGGGACCCAGTAAACATTCAGTACTTC
J: TRBJ2-4
size: -
D: -
V: TRBV5-1

CDR3: CASSFQYTIYF
DNA: TGTGCCAGCAGTTTCCAGTACACCATATATTTT
J: TRBJ1-3
size: -
D: -
V: TRBV6-5

CDR3: CASSPISSPYGYTF
DNA: TGTGCCAGCTCACCGATCTCCAGTCCATATGGCTACACCTTC
J: TRBJ1-2
size: -
D: -
V: TRBV18

CDR3: CASSPGTGLPFNSPLHF
DNA: TGTGCCAGCAGCCCCGGGACAGGGTTGCCCTTTAATTCACCCCTCCACTTT
J: TRBJ1-6
size: -
D: TRBD1
V: TRBV5-4

CDR3: CASSVQGQNTEAFF
DNA: TGTGCCAGCAGCGTACAGGGTCAGAACACTGAAGCTTTCTTT
J: TRBJ1-1
size: -
D: -
V: TRBV9

CDR3: CASRQVSNQPQHF
DNA: TGTGCCAGCAGGCAGGTTAGCAATCAGCCCCAGCATTTT
J: TRBJ1-5
size: few
D: -
V: TRBV28

CDR3: CASGDRGTDTQYF
DNA: TGTGCCAGCGGGGACAGGGGCACAGATACGCAGTATTTT
J: TRBJ2-3
size: -
D: TRBD1
V: TRBV2

CDR3: CAWSDYHVTSANTGELFF
DNA: TGTGCCTGGAGTGACTATCACGTTACTAGCGCGAACACCGGGGAGCTGTTTTTT
J: TRBJ2-2
size: -
D: TRBD2
V: TRBV30

CDR3: CSVDQSLDREIYGYTF
DNA: TGCAGCGTTGATCAATCGCTGGACAGGGAGATTTATGGCTACACCTTC
J: TRBJ1-2
size: -
D: TRBD1
V: TRBV29-1

CDR3: CASSLVLGELFF
DNA: TGTGCCAGCAGCTTGGTCCTAGGGGAGCTGTTTTTT
J: TRBJ2-2
size: once
D: -
V: TRBV11-2

CDR3: CASSFTGAAEHGTDTQYF
DNA: TGTGCCAGCAGCTTCACCGGAGCGGCCGAGCACGGCACAGATACGCAGTATTTT
J: TRBJ2-3
size: -
D: -
V: TRBV11-2

CDR3: CASSPQTGGPRAGNTIYF
DNA: TGCGCCAGCAGCCCTCAGACAGGGGGCCCGAGGGCTGGAAACACCATATATTTT
J: TRBJ1-3
size: -
D: TRBD1
V: TRBV5-1

CDR3: CASSSQSSGSSSPLHF
DNA: TGTGCCAGCAGCTCACAAAGCTCAGGGTCAAGTTCACCCCTCCACTTT
J: TRBJ1-6
size: once
D: -
V: TRBV7-9

CDR3: CASSPKRAQIRDRVEETQYF
DNA: TGCGCCAGCAGCCCGAAGCGAGCCCAGATTCGGGACAGGGTTGAAGAGACCCAGTACTTC
J: TRBJ2-5
size: -
D: TRBD1
V: TRBV4-1

CDR3: CASRQLAGGVGETQYF
DNA: TGCGCCAGCAGGCAACTAGCGGGGGGCGTGGGAGAGACCCAGTACTTC
J: TRBJ2-5
size: -
D: TRBD2
V: TRBV4-1

CDR3: CASSWEGAGTSTDTQYF
DNA: TGTGCCAGCAGCTGGGAGGGCGCAGGGACCTCCACAGATACGCAGTATTTT
J: TRBJ2-3
size: -
D: TRBD2
V: TRBV9

CDR3: CSVEGGTGHSYEQYF
DNA: TGCAGCGTTGAAGGCGGGACAGGGCACTCCTACGAGCAGTACTTC
J: TRBJ2-7
size: -
D: TRBD1
V: TRBV29-1

CDR3: CASSDYRGYTEAFF
DNA: TGTGCCAGCAGTGATTACAGGGGGTACACTGAAGCTTTCTTT
J: TRBJ1-1
size: -
D: TRBD1
V: TRBV2

CDR3: CASSGGVVNTEAFF
DNA: TGTGCCAGCAGTGGGGGGGTCGTGAACACTGAAGCTTTCTTT
J: TRBJ1-1
size: few
D: -
V: TRBV6-1

CDR3: CASSPPGTGGHYGYTF
DNA: TGTGCCAGTAGCCCCCCCGGGACAGGGGGCCACTATGGCTACACCTTC
J: TRBJ1-2
size: -
D: TRBD1
V: TRBV19

CDR3: CASSRWEGANQPQHF
DNA: TGTGCCAGCAGCCGGTGGGAGGGCGCAAATCAGCCCCAGCATTTT
J: TRBJ1-5
size: -
D: -
V: TRBV7-9

CDR3: CASSSLAGAGTEAFF
DNA: TGTGCCAGCAGCTCCTTGGCGGGGGCGGGCACTGAAGCTTTCTTT
J: TRBJ1-1
size: -
D: -
V: TRBV7-3

CDR3: CASSSWTVGTDTQYF
DNA: TGTGCCAGCTCAAGTTGGACAGTGGGAACAGATACGCAGTATTTT
J: TRBJ2-3
size: -
D: -
V: TRBV18